The clone carrying this T cell receptor (beta chain) was seen at least ten times. The antigen remains undetermined. The data were taken from a study of CD8 T cells in ankylosing spondylitis. Overall study results and limits: Disease-linked clones were CD8+ and relatively rare in peripheral blood.

TCRdb processed the 5' RACE reads anew with MiXCR; each CDR3 protein has one entry. The sample yields some 95,000 distinct CDR3 sequences, 8.8% seen once. V dropped 0 bases and J dropped 8; count of bases not matched to a gene: 7. The V gene's germline CDR1 is SGDLS and CDR2 YYNGEE. The CDR3 is made up of 15 amino acids. The sequence derives from a male donor with ankylosing spondylitis or in good health (not recorded which). The chain combines TRBV9 with TRBJ2-1; 8 nucleotides align to TRBD2. The source material was blood, either unsorted or a sorted T cell fraction (not recorded which). CDR3 amino acids: CASSVDGGASYEQFF. The CDR3 DNA follows: TGTGCCAGCAGCGTAGACGGGGGGGCTAGCTATGAGCAGTTCTTC.